The next 10 T cell receptor beta chains were all read from a single sample in a study of blood T cell repertoires in COVID-19. TCRdb's table, derived via immunoSEQ multiplex PCR, lists solely in-frame clones and lacks some. The data hold 200,000 to 250,000 clones, with 70% to 90% observed a single time. The sample taken for sequencing was peripheral blood. Receptors were obtained from a woman in her 70s with COVID-19, enrolled during active disease.

The rearrangement joins TRBV29-1 to TRBJ2-7; weak D call: TRBD1 (6 bases). Trimming took 2 bases from V and 4 from J, leaving 6 bases between them. Germline values: CDR1 SQVTM, CDR2 ANQGSEA. This CDR3 is 11 amino acids long. The chain's CDR3 is CSVETGYEQYF. The CDR3, as DNA: TGCAGCGTTGAAACAGGGTACGAGCAGTACTTC.

The chain joins TRBV5-8 to TRBJ1-5; 9 bases map to TRBD1. CDR1 is SGHTS and CDR2 is YDEGEE in the germline V gene. This CDR3 contains 15 residues. The trim removed 1 base at V and 6 bases at J, leaving 5 bases unmatched. The chain's CDR3 is CASSLSGTGSQPQHF. The CDR3 nucleotides read TGTGCCAGCAGCTTGTCCGGGACAGGGAGTCAGCCCCAGCATTTT.

The chain's CDR3 is CASSPGTAYEQYF. CDR3 DNA: TGTGCCAGCAGCCCTGGGACAGCCTACGAGCAGTACTTC. The chain couples TRBV11-3 to TRBJ2-7; 7 bases align to TRBD1. CDR1 is SGHNT and CDR2 is YENEEA in the germline V gene. This CDR3 region has 13 residues. Trimming took 5 bases from V and 2 from J; bases not matched to a gene: 3.

The chain is built from TRBV25-1 and TRBJ2-2; 7 bases align to TRBD1. Trimming removed 6 bases from V and 13 bases from J; junction bases left unmatched: 14. CDR1 and CDR2 from the germline V gene are MGHDK and SYGVNS. This CDR3 comprises 14 residues. CDR3 in DNA: TGTGCCAGCAGAGACAAGGGGGCATCCAGAGGGCTGTTTTTT. Amino acid sequence: CASRDKGASRGLFF. Combining the CDR3 with reference TRBV25-1 and TRBJ2-2 gives the whole variable domain EADIYQTPRYLVIGTGKKITLECSQTMGHDKMYWYQQDPGMELHLIHYSYGVNSTEKGDLSSESTVSRIRTEHFPLTLESARPSHTSQYLCASRDKGASRGLFFGEGSRLTVL.

The chain recombines TRBV7-6 with TRBJ1-3, with TRBD1 matching 7 bases. V was pared by 2 bases and J by 3 bases, with 7 bases of the junction left unmatched. This CDR3 region has 16 residues. Per the germline V gene, CDR1 is SGHVS and CDR2 is FNYEAQ. The CDR3 loop reads CASSLLDDRVGNTIYF. DNA of the CDR3: TGTGCCAGCAGCTTATTGGACGACAGGGTTGGAAACACCATATATTTT.

This clone was counted a few times. The CDR3 DNA is TGTGCCAGCAGCCCGACAGGGGGCCGTCAGCCCCAGCATTTT. Protein: CASSPTGGRQPQHF. This rearrangement joins TRBV3-1 (or the pseudogene TRBV3-2) to TRBJ1-5, with 10 positions matching TRBD1. Losses at the gene ends were 4 bases for V and 6 bases for J; bases not matched to a gene: 3. The CDR3 contains 14 residues. Germline CDR1 LGHDT, CDR2 YNNKEL (reference sequence).

This chain connects TRBV5-6 to TRBJ2-3, with 12 nucleotides matching TRBD2. CDR3 length equals 15 residues. The junction had 4 bases not matched to a gene; V was cut back by 4 bases and J by 4 bases. The germline V gene has CDR1 SGHDT and CDR2 YYEEEE. The CDR3 spells CASSASGGAADTQYF. The CDR3 DNA is TGTGCCAGCAGCGCTAGCGGGGGGGCCGCAGATACGCAGTATTTT. The full variable domain, rest sourced from reference TRBV5-6 and TRBJ2-3, is DAGVTQSPTHLIKTRGQQVTLRCSPKSGHDTVSWYQQALGQGPQFIFQYYEEEERQRGNFPDRFSGHQFPNYSSELNVNALLLGDSALYLCASSASGGAADTQYFGPGTRLTVL.

A few counts support this clone. The rearrangement links TRBV2 to TRBJ2-3; D not resolved. Trimming shortened V by 4 bases and J by 0 bases, and 8 bases separated the two germline ends. This CDR3 is built from 14 residues. Germline CDR1 SNHLY, CDR2 FYNNEI. For the CDR3, the DNA is TGTGCCAGCAGTGGATTTAGAAGCACAGATACGCAGTATTTT. Translated: CASSGFRSTDTQYF.

J is TRBJ2-7 and V is TRBV10-3; TRBD2 matches 15 bases. Germline assignment: CDR1 ENHRY and CDR2 SYGVKD. This CDR3 is 17 amino acids long. The V gene end was trimmed by 7 bases and the J gene end by 2 bases; junction bases not matched to a gene: 9. CDR3 coding DNA: TGTGCCATCACCCCCGGGACTAGCGGGGGGCCACCCTACGAGCAGTACTTC. The encoded protein is CAITPGTSGGPPYEQYF.

The V gene is TRBV20-1, the J gene TRBJ1-2, with 7 nucleotides matching TRBD1. The CDR3 spans 10 residues. CDR1 and CDR2 (germline): DFQATT, SNEGSKA (reference sequence). Unmatched junction bases numbered 3, after V lost 6 bases and J lost 8 bases. CDR3 sequence reads: CSAQDRGYTF. CDR3 DNA: TGCAGTGCCCAGGACAGGGGCTACACCTTC.